These 20 T cell receptor beta chains were all obtained from the same sample, sequenced in a study of T cells generated in artificial thymic organoids. Separate semi-nested PCRs amplified TCRalpha and TCRbeta libraries using constant-region reverse primers in TRAC or TRBC. One entry per CDR3 protein results from TCRdb running MiXCR on the 5' RACE reads. This sample yields 7,500 to 10,000 distinct CDR3 sequences, of which around 20% are seen a single time; over 1.1% belongs to the top ten. Specimen: naive CD8+ T cells from the thymus. The subset: CD3+TCRalphabeta+CD8SP T cells; for blood, CD45RO-CCR7+ naive CD8+ T cells. The receptor source for this set is a human donor who gave cord blood stem cells for thymic organoid culture, a cardiac surgery patient who gave postnatal thymus, or a blood donor (not recorded which).

This clonotype is judged medium-sized. The chain couples TRBV25-1 to TRBJ2-2, with D tentatively TRBD1 (6 bases). The CDR3 is made up of 12 amino acids. Germline assignment: CDR1 MGHDK and CDR2 SYGVNS. V lost 5 bases and J 7 bases, leaving 8 bases between the germline ends. The CDR3 loop reads CASSTDSGELFF. The DNA of the CDR3 is TGTGCCAGCAGTACGGACAGCGGGGAGCTGTTTTTT.

This clonotype is categorized as medium-sized (0.01 to 0.1%). The chain uses TRBV12-3 or TRBV12-4 and TRBJ2-6; D is perhaps TRBD1 (5 bases). The ends were cut back, 3 bases at V and 3 bases at J, with 15 bases in the middle. This CDR3 has 17 amino acids. The CDR3 DNA reads as TGTGCCAGCAGTTTCCTCCTTCAGGGCAATGGGGCCAACGTCCTGACTTTC. This gives the protein CASSFLLQGNGANVLTF.

This clonotype was seen at least ten times. The V gene is TRBV10-3, the J gene TRBJ2-3; 14 positions match TRBD2. The CDR3 is made up of 20 amino acids. Germline V gene sequence: CDR1 ENHRY, CDR2 SYGVKD. Trimming cost V 0 bases and J 3 bases; bases outside gene matches: 11. CDR3 in DNA: TGTGCCATCAGTGAGTCCCTACCGGGACTAGCGGGAGTCTTTACAGATACGCAGTATTTT. This sequence encodes CAISESLPGLAGVFTDTQYF.

A remark on this clonotype: Sequence at one end of the junction differs from germline and may be a read error. V usage is TRBV11-2 and J usage is TRBJ2-3; D gene uncertain. The CDR3 covers 16 residues. Germline V lookup: CDR1 SGHAT, CDR2 FQNNGV. CDR3 sequence: CASSQTGLDITDAQYF. Here the CDR3 DNA reads TGTGCCAGCAGCCAGACTGGGCTTGACATCACAGATGCGCAGTATTTT.

This chain joins TRBV12-3 or TRBV12-4 and TRBJ2-7; perhaps TRBD2 as D (5 bases). Trimming shortened V by 1 base and J by 9 bases, and 10 bases separated the two germline ends. This CDR3 contains 12 residues. The CDR3 coding sequence is TGTGCCAGCAGTTTAGTGGGAGACGGGCAGTACTTC. It encodes CASSLVGDGQYF.

This clonotype occurred a few times. This sequence joins TRBV6-6 and TRBJ1-4; no reliable D call. The CDR3 runs 16 residues. Trimming shortened V by 7 bases and J by 1 base, and 16 bases separated the two germline ends. Per the germline V gene, CDR1 is MNHNY and CDR2 is SVGAGI (reference sequence). The CDR3 region has the DNA TGTGCCAGCAACCGACCCCTTAGGGAAACTAATGAAAAACTGTTTTTT. Encoded protein: CASNRPLRETNEKLFF.

Notes on this clonotype: A much bigger clone sits one base away, suggesting this may be a read error. The CDR3 spells CASSPLAGGPLEAQYF. DNA for the CDR3: TGTGCCAGCAGTCCTCTAGCGGGAGGGCCATTGGAGGCCCAGTACTTC. The chain couples TRBV28 to TRBJ2-5, with 12 positions matching TRBD2. V trimming: 5 bases; J trimming: 9 bases; junction bases outside the gene matches: 13. This CDR3 has 16 amino acids. Germline V CDR1 and CDR2: MDHEN, SYDVKM.

This clonotype is medium-sized (0.01 to 0.1%) by share. The rearrangement uses TRBV27 and TRBJ2-1, with D tentatively TRBD2 (7 bases). V was clipped by 4 bases and J by 4 bases, with 14 bases between them. Germline lookup yields CDR1 MNHEY and CDR2 SMNVEV (reference sequence). CDR3 length: 15 residues. This CDR3 is CASSSGEGRYNEQFF. The DNA for the CDR3 is TGTGCCAGCAGTTCAGGGGAGGGCCGGTACAATGAGCAGTTCTTC.

This clonotype is termed medium-sized (0.01 to 0.1%). J is TRBJ2-7 and V is TRBV28; either TRBD1 or TRBD2 may fit D (5 bases each). Trimming left V 7 bases short and J 3 bases short, with 16 bases between. The CDR3 extends over 14 amino acids. Looked up from germline, CDR1 is MDHEN and CDR2 is SYDVKM. CDR3 in amino acids: CASTFSGTIYEQYF. CDR3 nucleotides: TGTGCCAGCACCTTCTCGGGGACGATCTACGAGCAGTACTTC.

This clonotype has only a few counts. This chain uses TRBV6-1 with TRBJ1-3, with 9 bases fitting TRBD1. V lost 8 bases to trimming and J lost 0 bases; unmatched junction nucleotides: 5. This CDR3 has 15 residues. Germline CDR1 reads MNHNS; CDR2 reads SASEGT. CDR3 DNA sequence: TGTGCCAGCCGGACACAGGGGGCCTCTGGAAACACCATATATTTT. Its protein is CASRTQGASGNTIYF.

Sample share makes this clonotype medium-sized. The chain links TRBV10-3 to TRBJ2-2; 8 positions agree with TRBD1. Germline V gene data show CDR1 as ENHRY and CDR2 as SYGVKD. V shed 9 bases, J shed 3 bases, and the junction held 6 bases outside the gene matches. The CDR3 covers 14 residues. CDR3 nucleotide sequence: TGTGCCATAGGACAGGGAGCGGACACCGGGGAGCTGTTTTTT. Its protein product is CAIGQGADTGELFF.

Within the sample, this clonotype is medium-sized. The V gene is TRBV3-1, the J gene TRBJ2-3, with no clear D. V was clipped by 3 bases and J by 0 bases, with 4 bases between them. Per the germline V gene, CDR1 is LGHDT and CDR2 is YNNKEL (reference sequence). The CDR3 is made up of 13 amino acids. CDR3 DNA sequence: TGTGCCAGCAGCCAGATTAGCACAGATACGCAGTATTTT. Residues: CASSQISTDTQYF.

This clonotype is categorized as medium-sized. The rearrangement uses TRBV27 and TRBJ2-6; unclear D gene. The ends were cut back, 3 bases at V and 0 bases at J, with 6 bases in the middle. Germline V gives CDR1 MNHEY, CDR2 SMNVEV (reference sequence). The CDR3 contains 15 residues. The DNA of the CDR3 is TGTGCCAGCAGTTTCACTCCCTCTGGGGCCAACGTCCTGACTTTC. Translation: CASSFTPSGANVLTF.

As to this clonotype: This may be a read error: a much more frequent sequence differs by one nucleotide. The chain joins TRBV20-1 to TRBJ2-1; 7 bases map to TRBD2. CDR1 is DFQATT, CDR2 SNEGSKA, per germline (reference sequence). The CDR3 contains 17 residues. The DNA of the CDR3 is TGCGGTGCTAGAGCTCCCGAGACTAGCCCCAGCTACAATGAGCAGTTCTTC. Its translation is CGARAPETSPSYNEQFF.

By its share, this clonotype is medium-sized (0.01 to 0.1%). The CDR3 spells CASTPLRDPYEQYF. CDR3 nucleotides: TGTGCCAGCACCCCCCTCCGGGACCCCTACGAGCAGTACTTC. V is TRBV28 and J is TRBJ2-7, with D possibly called TRBD1 or TRBD2 (5 bases each). From germline, CDR1 is MDHEN and CDR2 SYDVKM. V lost 7 bases to trimming and J lost 2 bases, with 15 bases between them. The CDR3 extends over 14 amino acids.

This clonotype occurred many times. This CDR3 is CASTRGTDTQYF. The CDR3 DNA is TGTGCCAGTACGAGGGGAACAGATACGCAGTATTTT. The J gene is TRBJ2-3, the V gene TRBV28, with D tentatively TRBD1 or TRBD2 (5 bases each). The V gene lost 9 bases and the J gene lost 3 bases, with 10 bases spanning the gap. The germline CDR1 and CDR2 sequences are MDHEN and SYDVKM. CDR3 length: 12 residues.

By sample share, this clonotype is medium-sized (0.01 to 0.1%). The CDR3 DNA sequence: TGTGCCAGCAGCTCGGACAGTTCCTACGAGCAGTACTTC. This sequence encodes CASSSDSSYEQYF. The V call is TRBV7-9, the J call TRBJ2-7, with D tentatively TRBD1 (6 bases). Germline V CDR1 and CDR2: SEHNR, FQNEAQ (reference sequence). V was clipped by 4 bases and J by 1 base, with 8 bases between them. The CDR3 covers 13 residues.

This clonotype was counted many times. The chain is built from TRBV12-3 or TRBV12-4 and TRBJ2-7; D is uncertain. V was cut by 6 bases and J by 5 bases, with 14 bases left in between. This CDR3 spans 13 amino acids. The CDR3 reads CASSPTRLNEQYF. Here the CDR3 DNA reads TGTGCCAGCAGCCCGACCAGGCTCAACGAGCAGTACTTC.

This clonotype ranks as medium-sized (0.01 to 0.1%). The chain combines TRBV10-2 with TRBJ1-2; D is undetermined. Trimming took 2 bases from V and 3 from J, leaving 13 bases between them. The CDR3 has 15 amino acids. Germline V gene sequence: CDR1 WSHSY, CDR2 SAAADI. The CDR3 is CASSEGKGSYYGYTF. The DNA of the CDR3 is TGCGCCAGCAGTGAGGGAAAGGGCTCTTACTATGGCTACACCTTC.

By share, this clonotype counts as medium-sized. The chain employs TRBV4-1 and TRBJ1-5, with 9 bases that match TRBD1. This CDR3 is 15 amino acids long. The germline V gene has CDR1 MGHRA and CDR2 YSYEKL. Unmatched junction bases numbered 7, after V lost 3 bases and J lost 7 bases. CDR3 in amino acids: CASSQNTGGGQPQHF. CDR3 coding DNA: TGCGCCAGCAGCCAGAATACAGGGGGCGGGCAGCCCCAGCATTTT.